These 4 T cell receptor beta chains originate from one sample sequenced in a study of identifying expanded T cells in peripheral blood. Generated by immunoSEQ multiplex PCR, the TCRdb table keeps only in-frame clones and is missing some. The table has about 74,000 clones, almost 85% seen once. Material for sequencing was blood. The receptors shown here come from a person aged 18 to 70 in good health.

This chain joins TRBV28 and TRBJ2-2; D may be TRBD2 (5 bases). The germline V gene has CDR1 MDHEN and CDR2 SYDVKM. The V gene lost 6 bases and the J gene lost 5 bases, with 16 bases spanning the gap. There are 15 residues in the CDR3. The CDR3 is CASSPPDRDTGELFF. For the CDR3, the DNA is TGTGCCAGCAGCCCCCCCGACCGGGATACCGGGGAGCTGTTTTTT.

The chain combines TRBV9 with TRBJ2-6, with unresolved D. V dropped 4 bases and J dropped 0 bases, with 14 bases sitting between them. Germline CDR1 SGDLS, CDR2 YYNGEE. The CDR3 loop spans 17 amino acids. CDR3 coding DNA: TGTGCCAGCAGCATCAACCCCGACTTCTCTGGGGCCAACGTCCTGACTTTC. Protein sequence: CASSINPDFSGANVLTF.

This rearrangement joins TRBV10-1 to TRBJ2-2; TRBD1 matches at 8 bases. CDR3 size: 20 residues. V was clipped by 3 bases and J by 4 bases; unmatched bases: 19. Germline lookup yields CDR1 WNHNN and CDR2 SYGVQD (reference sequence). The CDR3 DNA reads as TGCGCCAGCAGTGACCTTTTTGCAGTGGGGGGACAGGAACCCACCGGGGAGCTGTTTTTT. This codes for CASSDLFAVGGQEPTGELFF.

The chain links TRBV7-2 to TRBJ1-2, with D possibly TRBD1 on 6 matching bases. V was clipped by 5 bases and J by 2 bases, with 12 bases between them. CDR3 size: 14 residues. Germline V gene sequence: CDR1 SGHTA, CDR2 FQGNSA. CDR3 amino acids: CASSPSTGNYGYTF. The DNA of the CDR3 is TGTGCCAGCAGCCCGTCGACAGGAAACTATGGCTACACCTTC.